This TCR beta chain derives from a study of blood T cell repertoires in COVID-19. Study summary: There were acute and convalescent COVID-19 samples, and they came from the United States, Italy and Spain.

The CDR3 consists of 14 residues. Germline V CDR1 and CDR2: LNHDA, SQIVND (reference sequence). Trimming cost V 3 bases and J 4 bases, with 12 bases left between them. The method was immunoSEQ multiplex PCR; TCRdb's version includes in-frame clones alone and lacks a portion of them. This table has tens of thousands of clones, roughly 90% appearing once. The sequencing sample was made of peripheral blood. The chain recombines TRBV19 with TRBJ1-1; D is unclear. This receptor was identified in a human donor in a cohort sampled during active COVID-19. The CDR3 reads CASSITEVATEAFF. CDR3 bases: TGTGCCAGTAGTATTACAGAAGTCGCCACTGAAGCTTTCTTT.